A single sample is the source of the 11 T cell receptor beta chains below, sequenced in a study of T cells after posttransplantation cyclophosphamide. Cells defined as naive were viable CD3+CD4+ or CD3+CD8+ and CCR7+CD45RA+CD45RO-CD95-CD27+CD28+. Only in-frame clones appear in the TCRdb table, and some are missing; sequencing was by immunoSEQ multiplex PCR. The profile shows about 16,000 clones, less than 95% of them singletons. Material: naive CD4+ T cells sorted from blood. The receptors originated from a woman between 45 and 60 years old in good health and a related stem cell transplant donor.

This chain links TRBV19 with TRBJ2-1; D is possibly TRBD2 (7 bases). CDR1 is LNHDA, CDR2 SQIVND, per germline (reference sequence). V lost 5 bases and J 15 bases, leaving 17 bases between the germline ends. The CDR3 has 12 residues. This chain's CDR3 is CASSPTGGRGFF. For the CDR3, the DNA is TGTGCCAGTAGTCCCACCGGGGGGCGTGGGTTCTTC.

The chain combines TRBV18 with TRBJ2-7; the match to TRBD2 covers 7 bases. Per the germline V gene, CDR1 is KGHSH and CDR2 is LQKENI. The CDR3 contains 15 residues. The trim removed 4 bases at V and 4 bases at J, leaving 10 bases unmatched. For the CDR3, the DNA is TGTGCCAGCTCACAGGGGCGGGAGATACCTTACGAGCAGTACTTC. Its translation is CASSQGREIPYEQYF.

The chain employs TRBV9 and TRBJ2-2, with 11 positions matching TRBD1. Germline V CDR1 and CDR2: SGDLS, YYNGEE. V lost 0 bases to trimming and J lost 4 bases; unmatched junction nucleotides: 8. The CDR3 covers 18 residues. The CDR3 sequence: CASSVATPGQGGTGELFF. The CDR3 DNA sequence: TGTGCCAGCAGCGTAGCTACCCCGGGACAGGGGGGCACCGGGGAGCTGTTTTTT.

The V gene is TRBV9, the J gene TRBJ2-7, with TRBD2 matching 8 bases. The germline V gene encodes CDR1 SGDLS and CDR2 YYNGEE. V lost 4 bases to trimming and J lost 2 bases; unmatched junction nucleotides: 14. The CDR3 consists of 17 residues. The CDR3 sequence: CASSPTLAGLGPYEQYF. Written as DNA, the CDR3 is TGTGCCAGCAGCCCTACTCTAGCGGGCCTGGGCCCCTACGAGCAGTACTTC. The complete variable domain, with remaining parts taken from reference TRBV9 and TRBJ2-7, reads DSGVTQTPKHLITATGQRVTLRCSPRSGDLSVYWYQQSLDQGLQFLIQYYNGEERAKGNILERFSAQQFPDLHSELNLSSLELGDSALYFCASSPTLAGLGPYEQYFGPGTRLTVT.

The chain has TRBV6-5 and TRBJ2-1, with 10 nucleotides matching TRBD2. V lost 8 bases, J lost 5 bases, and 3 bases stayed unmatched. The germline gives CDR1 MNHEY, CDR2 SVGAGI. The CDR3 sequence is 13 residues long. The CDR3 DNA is TGTGCCAGCGGGAGCGGGAGGGACAATGAGCAGTTCTTC. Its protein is CASGSGRDNEQFF.

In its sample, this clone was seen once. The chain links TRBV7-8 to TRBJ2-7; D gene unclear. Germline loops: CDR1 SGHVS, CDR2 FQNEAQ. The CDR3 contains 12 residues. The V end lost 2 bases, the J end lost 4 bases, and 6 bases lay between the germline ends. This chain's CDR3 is CASSLLRYEQYF. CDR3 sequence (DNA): TGTGCCAGCAGCTTACTACGTTACGAGCAGTACTTC.

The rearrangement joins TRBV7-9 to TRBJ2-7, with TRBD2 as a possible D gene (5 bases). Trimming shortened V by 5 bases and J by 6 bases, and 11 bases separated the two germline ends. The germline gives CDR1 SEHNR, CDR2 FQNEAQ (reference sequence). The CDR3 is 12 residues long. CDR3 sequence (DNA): TGTGCCAGCAGCCCCCGGGATGGCGAGCAGTACTTC. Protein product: CASSPRDGEQYF.

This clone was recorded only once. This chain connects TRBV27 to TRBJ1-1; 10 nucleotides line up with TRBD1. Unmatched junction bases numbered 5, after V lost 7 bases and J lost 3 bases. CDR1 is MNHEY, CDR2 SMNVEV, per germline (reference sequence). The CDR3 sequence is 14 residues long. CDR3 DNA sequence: TGTGCCAGCATCAGGACAGGGGGGGACACTGAAGCTTTCTTT. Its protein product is CASIRTGGDTEAFF.

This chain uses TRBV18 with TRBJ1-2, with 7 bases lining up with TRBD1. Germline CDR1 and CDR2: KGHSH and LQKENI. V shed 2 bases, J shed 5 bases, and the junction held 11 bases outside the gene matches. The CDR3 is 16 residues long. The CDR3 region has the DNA TGTGCCAGCTCACCAATTCCAGACAGGGCTGGGTATGGCTACACCTTC. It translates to CASSPIPDRAGYGYTF.

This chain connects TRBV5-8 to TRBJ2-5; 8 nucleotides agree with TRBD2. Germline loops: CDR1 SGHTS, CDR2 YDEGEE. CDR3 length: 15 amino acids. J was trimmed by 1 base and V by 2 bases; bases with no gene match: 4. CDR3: CASSFSGSSQETQYF. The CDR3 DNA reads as TGTGCCAGCAGCTTCAGCGGGAGTTCCCAAGAGACCCAGTACTTC.

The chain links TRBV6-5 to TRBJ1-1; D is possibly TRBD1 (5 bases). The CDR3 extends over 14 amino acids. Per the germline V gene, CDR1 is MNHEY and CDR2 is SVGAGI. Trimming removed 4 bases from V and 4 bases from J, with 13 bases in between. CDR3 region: CASSLLGVGTEAFF. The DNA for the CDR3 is TGTGCCAGCAGTTTATTAGGGGTGGGCACTGAAGCTTTCTTT.